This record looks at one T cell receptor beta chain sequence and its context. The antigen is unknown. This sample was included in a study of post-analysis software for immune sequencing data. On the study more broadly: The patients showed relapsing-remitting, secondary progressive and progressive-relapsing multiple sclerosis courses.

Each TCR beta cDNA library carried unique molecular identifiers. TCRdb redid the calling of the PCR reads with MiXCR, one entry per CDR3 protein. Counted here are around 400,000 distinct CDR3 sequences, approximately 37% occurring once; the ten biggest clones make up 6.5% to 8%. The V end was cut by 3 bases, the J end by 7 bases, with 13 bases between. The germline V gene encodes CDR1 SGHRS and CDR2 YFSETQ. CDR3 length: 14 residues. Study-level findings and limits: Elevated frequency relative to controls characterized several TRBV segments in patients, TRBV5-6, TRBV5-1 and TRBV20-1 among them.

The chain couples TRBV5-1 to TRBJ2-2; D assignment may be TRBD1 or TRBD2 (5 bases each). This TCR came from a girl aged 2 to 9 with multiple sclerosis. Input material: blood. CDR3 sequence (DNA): TGCGCCAGCAGCTCCCGGGACGGGTACGGGGAGCTGTTTTTT. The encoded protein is CASSSRDGYGELFF.